This TCR beta chain is from a study of blood T cell repertoires in COVID-19 (dated by TCRdb to about 2020). Regarding the complete study: Collaborator samples came from the United States, Italy and Spain and covered acute and convalescent phases of COVID-19. The material from the prospective study consisted of cDNA or gDNA derived from T cells, B-cell-depleted T cells, or PBMCs. The repertoires were released in a freely available public database meant as a resource for research on the immune response to SARS-CoV-2. Samples were obtained from the ongoing ImmuneRACE study (first 160 participants) and from 1,254 subjects provided by 6 global collaborators. Deeply sampled blood TCRbeta repertoires from subjects exposed to, actively infected with, or recovered from COVID-19 were included in the dataset. Nearly every sample came with metadata listing a de-identified subject ID, COVID-19 status, age in years and sex. Where available, HLA class I and class II types were obtained from metadata supplied by the sample provider rather than from assay-based typing. Overall results and qualifications from the work: The quantity of clinical and demographic metadata differed by source and by participant and was supplied without curation.

V gives up 6 bases and J gives up 5 bases, and the segment between their germline ends measures 14 bases. The CDR3 measures 14 amino acids from cysteine to phenylalanine. CDR3 DNA is the only sequence kept; it has 42 bases, read in frame from the first base. The germline V gene specifies MNHEY as CDR1 and SVGAGI as CDR2. Each collaborating institution followed its own protocols to collect whole blood in K2EDTA tubes. Collaborator samples were shipped for TCRbeta analysis as frozen whole blood, isolated PBMCs, or DNA extracted from either sample type. TCRbeta CDR3 regions were amplified from genomic DNA using the immunoSEQ Assay, a bias-controlled multiplex PCR. In the original analysis: The number of nucleated cells in each sample was estimated from the amplification of reference gene primers within the assay. To quantify the absolute abundance of each unique TCRbeta CDR3 rearrangement, sequence reads were collapsed and filtered. For each sample, productive Simpson clonality was calculated by taking the square root of Simpson's diversity index across productive rearrangements. Not all clones reach the TCRdb copy of this immuneACCESS table, which keeps in-frame sequences only. Checked studies attribute under half of the gap to unresolved V genes and leave the rest unexplained. V, J and clone size are those of that table, while D and trimming were read from the DNA. The sample table lists tens of thousands of clones, less than 90% of them with a count of one. The ten largest clones capture about 7.2% of the sample.

On this clone: No cognate antigen has been identified for it. The record has no base qualities; no much larger clone is one base away.

The sequence was collected from a man between 60 and 75 years old with acute or convalescent COVID-19. The chain is assembled from TRBV6-5 and TRBJ1-5; possibly the D gene is TRBD1, per 6 matching bases. What was sequenced was peripheral blood. The DNA sequence is as follows: TGTGCCAGCAGCCAAAGGACAGAGTATCAGCCCCAGCATTTT. Translated, it gives CASSQRTEYQPQHF.